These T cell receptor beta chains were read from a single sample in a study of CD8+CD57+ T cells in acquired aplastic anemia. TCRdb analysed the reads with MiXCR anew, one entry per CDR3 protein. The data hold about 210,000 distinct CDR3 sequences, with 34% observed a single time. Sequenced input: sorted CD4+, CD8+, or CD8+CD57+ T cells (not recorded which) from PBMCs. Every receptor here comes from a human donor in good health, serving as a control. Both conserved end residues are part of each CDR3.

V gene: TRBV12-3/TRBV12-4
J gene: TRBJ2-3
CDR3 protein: CASSLATPFAVSTDTQYF

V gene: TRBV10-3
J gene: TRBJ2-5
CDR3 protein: CAISDRIQETQYF

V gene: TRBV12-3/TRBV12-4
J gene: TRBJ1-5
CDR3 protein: CASSSTDRDLAQHF

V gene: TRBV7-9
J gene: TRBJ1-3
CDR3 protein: CASSQAVSGNTIYF

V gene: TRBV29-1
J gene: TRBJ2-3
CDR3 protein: CSVVRGGTDTQYF

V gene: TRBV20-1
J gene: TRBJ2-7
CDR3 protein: CSARDGALSYEQYF

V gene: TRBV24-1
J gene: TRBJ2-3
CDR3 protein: CATSDPGTSGSDTQYF

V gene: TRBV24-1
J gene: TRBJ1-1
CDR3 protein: CATSDLTTLMNTEAFF

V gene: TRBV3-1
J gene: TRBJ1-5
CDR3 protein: CASSQRDRGEPQHF

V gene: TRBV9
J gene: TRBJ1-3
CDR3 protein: CASTPQGHGNTIYF

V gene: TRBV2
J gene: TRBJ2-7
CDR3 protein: CASSEGGANYEQYF

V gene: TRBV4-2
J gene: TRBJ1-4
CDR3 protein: CASSQGPRVEEKLFF

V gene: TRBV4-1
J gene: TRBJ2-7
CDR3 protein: CASSQGFFWGTYEQYF

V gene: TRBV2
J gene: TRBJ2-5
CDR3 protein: CASSSGRETQYF

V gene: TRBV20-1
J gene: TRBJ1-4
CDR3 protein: CSALGDRVQENEKLFF

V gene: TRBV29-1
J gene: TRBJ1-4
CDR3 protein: CSVEVGGVGEKLFF